The present entry profiles one TCR beta chain with its context. One base away lies a much larger clone, so this may be a sequencing read error. The data were taken from a study of glioma-infiltrating T cells. TCR alpha and beta CDR3 regions were amplified from RNA using iRepertoire nested multiplex PCR. Input was 100-400 ng of tissue mRNA or PBMC total RNA. From the multiplex PCR reads, TCRdb called clonotypes with MiXCR, one entry per CDR3 protein. The sample yields roughly 120,000 distinct CDR3 sequences, more than 20% seen once. Germline V gene sequence: CDR1 SGHVS, CDR2 FQNEAQ. This CDR3 comprises 16 residues. J was trimmed by 2 bases and V by 3 bases; bases with no gene match: 8.

J is TRBJ2-7 and V is TRBV7-8, with TRBD2 matching over 9 bases. The sample taken for sequencing was glioma tissue, nonneoplastic brain tissue, or PBMCs (not recorded which). This sequence originates from a human donor with low-grade glioma or glioblastoma, undergoing nonglioma brain surgery, or in good health (not recorded which). Here the CDR3 reads CASSFPLREGPYEQYF. The CDR3 nucleotides read TGTGCCAGCAGCTTCCCCTTGCGGGAGGGCCCCTACGAGCAGTACTTC.